This TCR beta chain was observed in a study of identical twins. Study results and caveats: Insertions ran lower in abundant cord blood beta clonotypes, though not in memory repertoires.

Unique molecular identifiers were in the cDNA, with template-switch universal primer binding. TCRdb re-called the 5' RACE reads with MiXCR, one entry per CDR3 protein. The table has 690,000 or so distinct CDR3 sequences, under 9% seen once; the top ten hold 0.8% to 1%. Between the trimmed V and J ends, which lost 2 bases and 7 bases, there was a span of 6 bases. Germline V gene sequence: CDR1 ENHRY, CDR2 SYGVKD. The CDR3 length is 12 residues. Comment on this clonotype: Antigen: not known.

The data were also submitted as part of a second study, on yellow fever vaccine responses in identical twins.

The sample taken for sequencing was PBMCs. The chain couples TRBV10-3 to TRBJ2-1; D not resolved. This clonotype was obtained from a woman aged 18 to 35 in good health. In DNA, the CDR3 is TGTGCCATCAGTGAGGTAACAAATGAGCAGTTCTTC. Its translation is CAISEVTNEQFF.